This T cell receptor beta chain came from a study of CD8+ T cells in alopecia areata. Turning to the study itself: Patients received oral tofacitinib, 5 to 10 mg twice daily, for moderate-to-severe alopecia areata. Affected scalp percentage set treated patients' severity scores. General study results and limits: Expanded CD8+ clones among the top 100, and scalp clonality, were significantly decreased by tofacitinib.

V lost 2 bases to trimming and J lost 0 bases, with 11 bases between them. There are 16 residues in the CDR3. Germline-derived CDR1 and CDR2 are SGHTA and FQGTGA. Specified treatment: oral pan-JAK inhibitor, 5-10 mg twice daily. Extracted RNA was reverse transcribed, and the resulting cDNA served as sequencing template. Sequencing was performed with immunoSEQ multiplex PCR; in TCRdb, only in-frame clones are kept and a portion is missing. The sample holds over 85,000 clones, 60% to 65% seen once. On this clone: What it recognizes is unknown.

The sequence was obtained from a human donor with alopecia areata. Source: CD8+ T cells sorted from blood, taken at week 4, from a patient treated with tofacitinib. This chain joins TRBV7-3 and TRBJ1-3; TRBD1 is a possible D gene (6 bases). The CDR3 sequence: CASSLWGAYSGNTIYF. CDR3 coding DNA: TGTGCCAGCAGCTTATGGGGGGCTTACTCTGGAAACACCATATATTTT.